This T cell receptor (beta chain) comes out of a study of T cells after yellow fever vaccination. A word on this clonotype: Its antigen is unknown.

Study observations and caveats: Weaker, the secondary response had a peak occurring faster, on day 5 versus 15. Only a minor proportion of clonotypes was detected across both CD4 and CD8 compartments.

TCRdb fed the 5' RACE reads into MiXCR, producing one record per CDR3 protein. The table includes 200,000 to 300,000 distinct CDR3 sequences, roughly 13% detected once. The CDR3 length is 19 residues. Germline CDR1 SGHRS, CDR2 YFSETQ. V shed 2 bases and J 2 bases; nucleotides not matched to a gene: 11. The clonotype was recovered from a man between 25 and 39 years old who received the YFV17D yellow fever vaccine. The chain couples TRBV5-1 to TRBJ2-2; 11 positions agree with TRBD1. Here the sequenced sample was CD4+ T cells sorted from PBMCs, taken 45 days after the yellow fever booster vaccination. The CDR3 nucleotides are TGCGCCAGCAGCTTACGCGGACAGGGGGCATTGGGAAACACCGGGGAGCTGTTTTTT. It translates to CASSLRGQGALGNTGELFF.